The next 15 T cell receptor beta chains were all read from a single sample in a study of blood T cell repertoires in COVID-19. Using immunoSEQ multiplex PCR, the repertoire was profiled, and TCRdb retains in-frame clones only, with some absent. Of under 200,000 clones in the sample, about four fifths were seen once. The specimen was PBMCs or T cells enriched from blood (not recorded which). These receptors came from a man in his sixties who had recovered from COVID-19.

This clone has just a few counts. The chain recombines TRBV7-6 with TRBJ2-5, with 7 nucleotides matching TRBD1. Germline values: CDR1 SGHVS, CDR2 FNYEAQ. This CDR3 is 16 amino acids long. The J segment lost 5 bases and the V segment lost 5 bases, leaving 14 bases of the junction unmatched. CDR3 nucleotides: TGTGCCAGCAGCGCCTACCAGGGGGAAGGCAGGGAGACCCAGTACTTC. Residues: CASSAYQGEGRETQYF.

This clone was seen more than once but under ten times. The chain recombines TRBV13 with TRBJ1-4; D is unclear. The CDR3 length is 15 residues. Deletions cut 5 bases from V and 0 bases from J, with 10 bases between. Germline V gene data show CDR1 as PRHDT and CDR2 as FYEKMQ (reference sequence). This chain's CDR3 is CASSLYHATNEKLFF. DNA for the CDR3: TGTGCCAGCAGCCTCTACCATGCAACTAATGAAAAACTGTTTTTT.

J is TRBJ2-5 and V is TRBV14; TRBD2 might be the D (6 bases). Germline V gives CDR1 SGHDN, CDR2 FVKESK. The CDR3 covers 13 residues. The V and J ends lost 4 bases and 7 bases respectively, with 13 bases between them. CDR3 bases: TGTGCCAGCAGCCCCCGCGCGGAGGGGACCCAGTACTTC. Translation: CASSPRAEGTQYF.

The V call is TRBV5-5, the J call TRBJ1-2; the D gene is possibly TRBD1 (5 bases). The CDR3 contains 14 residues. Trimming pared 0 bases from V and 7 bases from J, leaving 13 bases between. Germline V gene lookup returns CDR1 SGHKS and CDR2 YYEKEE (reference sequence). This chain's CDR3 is CASSLVVGARGYTF. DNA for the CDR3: TGTGCCAGCAGCTTGGTAGTAGGGGCGCGTGGCTACACCTTC.

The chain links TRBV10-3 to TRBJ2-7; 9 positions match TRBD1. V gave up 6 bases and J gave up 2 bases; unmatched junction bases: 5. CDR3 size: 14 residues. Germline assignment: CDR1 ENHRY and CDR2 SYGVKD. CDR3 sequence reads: CAIRRTGAAYEQYF. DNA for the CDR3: TGTGCCATCAGGAGGACAGGGGCGGCCTACGAGCAGTACTTC.

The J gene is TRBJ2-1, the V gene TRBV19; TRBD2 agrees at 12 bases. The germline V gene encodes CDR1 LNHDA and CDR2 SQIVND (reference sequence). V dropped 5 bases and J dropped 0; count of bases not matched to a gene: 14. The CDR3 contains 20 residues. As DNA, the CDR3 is TGTGCCAGTAGTGATAGGACTAGCGGGACTCCATCATTCTCCTACAATGAGCAGTTCTTC. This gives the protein CASSDRTSGTPSFSYNEQFF.

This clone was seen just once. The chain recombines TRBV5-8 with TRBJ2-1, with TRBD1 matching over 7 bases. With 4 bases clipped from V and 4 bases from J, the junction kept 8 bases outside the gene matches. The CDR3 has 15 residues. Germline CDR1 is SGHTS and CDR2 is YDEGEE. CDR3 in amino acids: CASSSQGDPYNEQFF. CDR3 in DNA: TGTGCCAGCAGCAGTCAGGGGGACCCTTACAATGAGCAGTTCTTC.

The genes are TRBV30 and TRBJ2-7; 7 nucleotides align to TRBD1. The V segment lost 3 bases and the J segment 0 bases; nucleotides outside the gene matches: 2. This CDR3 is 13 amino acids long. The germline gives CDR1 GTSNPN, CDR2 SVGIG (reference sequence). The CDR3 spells CAWSRDSSYEQYF. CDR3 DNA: TGTGCCTGGAGCCGGGACAGCTCCTACGAGCAGTACTTC. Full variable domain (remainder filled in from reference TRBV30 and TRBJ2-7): SQTIHQWPATLVQPVGSPLSLECTVEGTSNPNLYWYRQAAGRGLQLLFYSVGIGQISSEVPQNLSASRPQDRQFILSSKKLLLSDSGFYLCAWSRDSSYEQYFGPGTRLTVT.

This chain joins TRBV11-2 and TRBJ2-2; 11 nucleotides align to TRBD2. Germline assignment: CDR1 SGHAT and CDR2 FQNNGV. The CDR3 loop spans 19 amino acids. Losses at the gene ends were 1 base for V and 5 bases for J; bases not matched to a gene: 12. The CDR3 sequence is CASSLAVSGGEVNTGELFF. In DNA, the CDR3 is TGTGCCAGCAGCTTAGCCGTTAGCGGGGGGGAAGTTAATACCGGGGAGCTGTTTTTT.

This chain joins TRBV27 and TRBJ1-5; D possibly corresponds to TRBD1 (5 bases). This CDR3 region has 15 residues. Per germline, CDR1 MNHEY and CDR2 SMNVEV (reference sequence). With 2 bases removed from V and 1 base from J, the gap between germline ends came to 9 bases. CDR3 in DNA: TGTGCCAGCAGTTTAGGCGGGGGGAGCAATCAGCCCCAGCATTTT. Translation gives CASSLGGGSNQPQHF.

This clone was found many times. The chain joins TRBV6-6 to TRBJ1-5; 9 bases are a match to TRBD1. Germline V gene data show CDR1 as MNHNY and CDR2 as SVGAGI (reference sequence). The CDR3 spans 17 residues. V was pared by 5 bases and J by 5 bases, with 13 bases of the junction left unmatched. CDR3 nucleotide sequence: TGTGCCAGCAGTCGAACTTCGACAGGGGGTAACTATCAGCCCCAGCATTTT. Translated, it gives CASSRTSTGGNYQPQHF.

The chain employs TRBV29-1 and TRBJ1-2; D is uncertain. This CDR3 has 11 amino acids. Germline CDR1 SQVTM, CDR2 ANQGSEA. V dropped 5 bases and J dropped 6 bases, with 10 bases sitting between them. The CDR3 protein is CSVPPRDGYTF. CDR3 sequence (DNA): TGCAGCGTTCCCCCCCGGGATGGCTACACCTTC.

CDR3 sequence (DNA): TGCGCCAGCAGCGATGGACTACTGAGCTCCTATAATTCACCCCTCCACTTT. The encoded protein is CASSDGLLSSYNSPLHF. V and J are TRBV5-1 and TRBJ1-6; D remains unclear. Per germline, CDR1 SGHRS and CDR2 YFSETQ. This CDR3 spans 17 amino acids. The V end was cut by 4 bases, the J end by 0 bases, with 14 bases between.

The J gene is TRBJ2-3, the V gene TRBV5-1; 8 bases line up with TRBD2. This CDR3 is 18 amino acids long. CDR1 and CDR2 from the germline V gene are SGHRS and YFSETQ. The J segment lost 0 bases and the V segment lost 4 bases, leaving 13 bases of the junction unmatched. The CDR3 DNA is TGCGCCAGCAGCAAGAGTGTATCCGGGGGGGCTAGCACAGATACGCAGTATTTT. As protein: CASSKSVSGGASTDTQYF.

The CDR3 loop is CASSFTGTAFF. CDR3 nucleotide sequence: TGTGCCAGCAGCTTTACAGGGACGGCTTTCTTT. This chain uses TRBV11-2 with TRBJ1-1, with D possibly matching TRBD1 (6 bases). Germline-derived CDR1 and CDR2 are SGHAT and FQNNGV. This CDR3 contains 11 residues. V was clipped by 3 bases and J by 11 bases, with 10 bases between them.